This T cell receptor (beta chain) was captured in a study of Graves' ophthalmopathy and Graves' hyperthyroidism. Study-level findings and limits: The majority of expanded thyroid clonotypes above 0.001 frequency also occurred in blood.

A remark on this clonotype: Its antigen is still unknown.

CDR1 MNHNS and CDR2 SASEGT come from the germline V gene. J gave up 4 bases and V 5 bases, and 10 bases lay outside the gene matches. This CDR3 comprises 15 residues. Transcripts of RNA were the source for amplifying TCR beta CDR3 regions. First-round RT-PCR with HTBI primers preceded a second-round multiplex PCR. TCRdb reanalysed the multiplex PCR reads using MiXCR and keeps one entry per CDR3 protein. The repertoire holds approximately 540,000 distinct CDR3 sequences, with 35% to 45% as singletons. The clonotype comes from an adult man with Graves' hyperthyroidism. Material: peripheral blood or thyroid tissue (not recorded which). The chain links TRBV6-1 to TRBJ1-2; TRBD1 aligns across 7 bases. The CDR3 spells CASSYSTGDGYGYTF. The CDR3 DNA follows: TGTGCCAGCAGTTACTCTACAGGGGACGGCTATGGCTACACCTTC.